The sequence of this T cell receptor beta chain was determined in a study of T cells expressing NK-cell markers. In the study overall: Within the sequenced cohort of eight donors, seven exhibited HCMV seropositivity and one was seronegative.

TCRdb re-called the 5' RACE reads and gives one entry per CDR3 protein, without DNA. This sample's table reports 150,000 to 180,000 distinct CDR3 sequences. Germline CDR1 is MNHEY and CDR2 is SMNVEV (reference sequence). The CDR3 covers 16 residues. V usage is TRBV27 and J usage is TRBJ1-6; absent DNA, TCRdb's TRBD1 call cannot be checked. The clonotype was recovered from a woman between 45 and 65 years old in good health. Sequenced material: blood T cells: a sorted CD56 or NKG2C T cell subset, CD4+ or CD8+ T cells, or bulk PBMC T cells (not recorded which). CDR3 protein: CASSETWDREISPLHF.